This T cell receptor beta chain originates from a study of shared clonotypes between healthy human individuals. About this clone: Different DNA sequences within this sample yield the same CDR3.

Germline V gene data show CDR1 as LNHDA and CDR2 as SQIVND (reference sequence). The CDR3 runs 13 residues. Trimming left V 0 bases short and J 5 bases short, with 8 bases between. CD4+ cell separation produced CD45RA+ naive and CD45RA-negative memory subsets. This was a deep-level run. Assay: immunoSEQ multiplex PCR; the TCRdb copy retains only in-frame clones and omits some. The repertoire holds around 980,000 clones, around three quarters seen once, with roughly 0.65% in the top ten. The clonotype comes from a man aged 18 to 30 in good health. Some clones in this sample may be carry-over from other donors' samples. Input material: memory CD4+ T cells from PBMCs. Subset in this sample: CD45RA-negative fraction. The V call is TRBV19, the J call TRBJ2-7; D gene unclear. Here the CDR3 DNA reads TGTGCCAGTAGTATAGATCGTGGGAACGAGCAGTACTTC. Its protein product is CASSIDRGNEQYF.